This is a list of T cell receptor beta chains from one sample in a study of T cells in localized non-small cell lung cancer. Measured with immunoSEQ multiplex PCR; TCRdb has only the in-frame clones, and not every one. The sample has over 65,000 clones, approximately 84% seen once. This material consisted of peripheral blood, taken before any cancer treatment. The receptors here all came from a female donor older than 55 with stage I lung adenocarcinoma. The CDR3 runs from the conserved cysteine through the conserved F or W. A D gene is named only where the DNA matches it firmly. Clone size, where shown, is once, few, many, or a class for clones that have expanded.

v_gene: TRBV5-1; d_gene: TRBD2; abundance: NA; j_gene: TRBJ2-1; CDR3aa: CASSSQGGVYNEQFF; CDR3nt: TGCGCCAGCAGCTCCCAGGGAGGGGTATACAATGAGCAGTTCTTC
v_gene: TRBV4-1; d_gene: TRBD2; abundance: NA; j_gene: TRBJ2-1; CDR3aa: CASSPPLAGVYNEQFF; CDR3nt: TGCGCCAGCAGCCCCCCTCTAGCGGGGGTGTACAATGAGCAGTTCTTC
v_gene: TRBV28; d_gene: TRBD1; abundance: NA; j_gene: TRBJ1-5; CDR3aa: CASSSGTAGNQPQHF; CDR3nt: TGTGCCAGCAGTTCGGGGACAGCCGGCAATCAGCCCCAGCATTTT
v_gene: TRBV19; d_gene: NA; abundance: once; j_gene: TRBJ2-2; CDR3aa: CASSMIGQDGELFF; CDR3nt: TGTGCCAGTAGTATGATAGGTCAAGACGGGGAGCTGTTTTTT
v_gene: TRBV23-1; d_gene: NA; abundance: NA; j_gene: TRBJ2-7; CDR3aa: CASSQLRDTQNVGVYEQYF; CDR3nt: TGCGCCAGCAGTCAACTAAGGGACACGCAGAACGTGGGTGTCTACGAGCAGTACTTC
v_gene: TRBV15; d_gene: TRBD1; abundance: NA; j_gene: TRBJ1-3; CDR3aa: CATSTGQGAGNTIYF; CDR3nt: TGTGCCACCAGCACGGGACAGGGAGCAGGAAACACCATATATTTT
v_gene: TRBV5-1; d_gene: NA; abundance: NA; j_gene: TRBJ1-1; CDR3aa: CASSLGMLNTEAFF; CDR3nt: TGCGCCAGCAGCTTGGGCATGTTGAACACTGAAGCTTTCTTT
v_gene: TRBV5-1; d_gene: TRBD1; abundance: NA; j_gene: TRBJ2-3; CDR3aa: CASSTQTGGGDTQYF; CDR3nt: TGCGCCAGCAGCACTCAGACAGGGGGTGGGGATACGCAGTATTTT
v_gene: TRBV7-3; d_gene: NA; abundance: NA; j_gene: TRBJ1-6; CDR3aa: CASSPPGRDNSPLHF; CDR3nt: TGTGCCAGCAGCCCACCGGGACGGGATAATTCACCCCTCCACTTT
v_gene: TRBV11-3; d_gene: NA; abundance: NA; j_gene: TRBJ2-5; CDR3aa: CASRVSAEETQYF; CDR3nt: TGTGCCAGCAGGGTATCAGCCGAAGAGACCCAGTACTTC
v_gene: TRBV19; d_gene: TRBD2; abundance: NA; j_gene: TRBJ2-1; CDR3aa: CASSLAGGGHEQFF; CDR3nt: TGTGCCAGTAGTTTAGCGGGGGGCGGGCATGAGCAGTTCTTC
v_gene: TRBV9; d_gene: TRBD2; abundance: NA; j_gene: TRBJ2-3; CDR3aa: CASSVRLAGDVGTDTQYF; CDR3nt: TGTGCCAGCAGCGTACGACTAGCGGGGGATGTGGGCACAGATACGCAGTATTTT
v_gene: TRBV11-1; d_gene: NA; abundance: NA; j_gene: TRBJ1-3; CDR3aa: CASSLGRTSGNTIYF; CDR3nt: TGTGCCAGCAGCCTCGGACGGACCTCTGGAAACACCATATATTTT
v_gene: TRBV2; d_gene: TRBD2; abundance: NA; j_gene: TRBJ2-1; CDR3aa: CASSESWRGGNEQFF; CDR3nt: TGTGCCAGCAGTGAGTCATGGCGGGGGGGCAATGAGCAGTTCTTC
v_gene: TRBV28; d_gene: TRBD1; abundance: NA; j_gene: TRBJ2-7; CDR3aa: CASSIPGQGYFF; CDR3nt: TGTGCCAGCAGTATTCCGGGACAGGGATATTTCTTC
v_gene: TRBV6-1; d_gene: TRBD1; abundance: NA; j_gene: TRBJ2-1; CDR3aa: CASSESGGWRNEQFF; CDR3nt: TGTGCCAGCAGTGAATCAGGGGGCTGGAGGAATGAGCAGTTCTTC
v_gene: TRBV9; d_gene: NA; abundance: NA; j_gene: TRBJ1-6; CDR3aa: CASSGGGNSPLHF; CDR3nt: TGTGCCAGCAGCGGAGGGGGGAATTCACCCCTCCACTTT
v_gene: TRBV7-3; d_gene: TRBD2; abundance: NA; j_gene: TRBJ2-5; CDR3aa: CASSPGPGGSGGETQYF; CDR3nt: TGTGCCAGCAGCCCCGGGCCGGGCGGGAGCGGGGGAGAGACCCAGTACTTC
v_gene: TRBV19; d_gene: NA; abundance: NA; j_gene: TRBJ1-2; CDR3aa: CASSSQGSYGYTF; CDR3nt: TGTGCCAGTAGCAGTCAGGGGAGCTATGGCTACACCTTC
v_gene: TRBV7-9; d_gene: TRBD1; abundance: NA; j_gene: TRBJ1-1; CDR3aa: CASSLSDGTGITRDTEAFF; CDR3nt: TGTGCCAGCAGCTTAAGTGACGGGACAGGGATCACAAGGGACACTGAAGCTTTCTTT
v_gene: TRBV7-8; d_gene: TRBD1; abundance: NA; j_gene: TRBJ2-5; CDR3aa: CASSTRTGGGETQYF; CDR3nt: TGTGCCAGCAGCACCCGGACAGGGGGCGGAGAGACCCAGTACTTC
v_gene: TRBV28; d_gene: NA; abundance: few; j_gene: TRBJ1-2; CDR3aa: CASSYPGRDNYGYTF; CDR3nt: TGTGCCAGCAGTTACCCAGGGAGGGATAACTATGGCTACACCTTC
v_gene: TRBV5-3; d_gene: TRBD1; abundance: NA; j_gene: TRBJ2-1; CDR3aa: CARSLPQPGQGANEQFF; CDR3nt: TGTGCCAGAAGCTTGCCCCAACCGGGACAGGGGGCAAATGAGCAGTTCTTC
v_gene: TRBV5-1; d_gene: TRBD1; abundance: NA; j_gene: TRBJ2-5; CDR3aa: CASSVGQGETQYF; CDR3nt: TGCGCCAGCAGCGTAGGACAGGGAGAGACCCAGTACTTC
v_gene: TRBV19; d_gene: NA; abundance: NA; j_gene: TRBJ1-1; CDR3aa: CASSFQRDTEAFF; CDR3nt: TGTGCCAGTAGTTTTCAAAGGGATACTGAAGCTTTCTTT
v_gene: TRBV7-3; d_gene: TRBD2; abundance: once; j_gene: TRBJ2-1; CDR3aa: CASSLGTSGSYEQFF; CDR3nt: TGTGCCAGCAGCCTAGGGACTAGCGGGAGCTATGAGCAGTTCTTC
v_gene: TRBV2; d_gene: NA; abundance: few; j_gene: TRBJ2-2; CDR3aa: CASKTGEGTGELFF; CDR3nt: TGTGCCAGCAAAACGGGAGAGGGCACCGGGGAGCTGTTTTTT
v_gene: TRBV5-1; d_gene: TRBD1; abundance: NA; j_gene: TRBJ2-3; CDR3aa: CASSTGQDTNTQYF; CDR3nt: TGCGCCAGCAGCACGGGACAGGATACAAATACGCAGTATTTT
v_gene: TRBV28; d_gene: TRBD2; abundance: NA; j_gene: TRBJ2-7; CDR3aa: CASRHGLAGGPNYEQYF; CDR3nt: TGTGCCAGCAGACATGGACTAGCGGGAGGGCCCAACTACGAGCAGTACTTC